The source of this T cell receptor beta chain is a study of cytomegalovirus exposure and HLA in healthy donors. Study-wide background: Previous work identified 120 million or so unique TCR beta sequences from 150 million to 200 million T cells.

PCR amplification relied on 60 Vbeta primers (plus 13 Jbeta primers). Measured with immunoSEQ multiplex PCR; TCRdb has only the in-frame clones, and not every one. This table holds about 190,000 clones, roughly four fifths found once. Regarding donors, all were healthy bone marrow donors. Germline values: CDR1 MDHEN, CDR2 SYDVKM. The CDR3 is 15 residues long. Trimming removed 10 bases from V and 3 bases from J; junction bases left unmatched: 14. The sample comprised PBMCs. The V gene is TRBV28, the J gene TRBJ2-7; 8 bases are shared with TRBD1. This receptor was obtained from a woman aged 25 to 39 in good health and CMV-seropositive. The CDR3 sequence is CAIGGTGGKNYEQYF. DNA of the CDR3: TGTGCCATCGGTGGTACAGGGGGTAAAAACTACGAGCAGTACTTC.